The count of the clone carrying this T cell receptor (beta chain) is one. The CDR3 is 13 amino acids. Looked up from germline, CDR1 is GTSNPN and CDR2 is SVGIG (reference sequence). V gave up 5 bases and J gave up 2 bases, with 10 bases separating them. The data were produced by immunoSEQ multiplex PCR, yet TCRdb's version contains in-frame clones alone and is incomplete. The sample comprises some 15,000 clones, roughly 68% of which are singletons, and approximately 3% rests with the top ten. These oral cavity squamous cell carcinomas were HPV-negative and locally advanced. PBMCs were not maintained or expanded in culture before analysis. These data come from a study of neoadjuvant anti-PD-1 for oral cavity cancer. Background on the study: Before surgery, most patients got three to four biweekly 3 mg/kg nivolumab doses. Patients without progression got a fourth dose around day 43.

The sequenced sample was PBMCs, obtained before nivolumab (anti-PD-1) treatment. The V and J genes are TRBV30 and TRBJ1-5; D gene ambiguous. The clonotype comes from a person aged 40 to 85 with oral cavity squamous cell carcinoma. CDR3 sequence reads: CAWGAQGNQPQHF. In nucleotides, the CDR3 is TGTGCCTGGGGTGCGCAGGGCAATCAGCCCCAGCATTTT. The whole variable domain, remainder taken from reference TRBV30 and TRBJ1-5, is SQTIHQWPATLVQPVGSPLSLECTVEGTSNPNLYWYRQAAGRGLQLLFYSVGIGQISSEVPQNLSASRPQDRQFILSSKKLLLSDSGFYLCAWGAQGNQPQHFGDGTRLSIL.